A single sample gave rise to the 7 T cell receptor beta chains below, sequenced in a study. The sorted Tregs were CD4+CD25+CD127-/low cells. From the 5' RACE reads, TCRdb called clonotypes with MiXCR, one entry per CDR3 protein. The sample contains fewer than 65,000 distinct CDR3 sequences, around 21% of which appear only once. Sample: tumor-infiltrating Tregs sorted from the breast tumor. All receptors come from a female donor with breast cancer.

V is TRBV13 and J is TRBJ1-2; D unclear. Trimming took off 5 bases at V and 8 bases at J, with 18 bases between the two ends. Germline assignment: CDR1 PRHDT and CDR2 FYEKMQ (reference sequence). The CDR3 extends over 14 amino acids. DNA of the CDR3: TGTGCCAGCAGCCCACCCCTGGCTTTATTGGGCTACACCTTC. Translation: CASSPPLALLGYTF.

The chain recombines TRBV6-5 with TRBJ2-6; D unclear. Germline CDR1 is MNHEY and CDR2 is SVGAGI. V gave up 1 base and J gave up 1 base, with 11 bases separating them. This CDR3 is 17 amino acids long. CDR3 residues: CASSYYRGSSGANVLTF. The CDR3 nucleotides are TGTGCCAGCAGTTACTACAGAGGTTCATCTGGGGCCAACGTCCTGACTTTC.

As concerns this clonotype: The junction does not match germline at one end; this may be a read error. The CDR3 reads CASSLGTLRDRDNEQFF. The CDR3 region has the DNA TGCGCCAGCAGCTTAGGGACCCTTCGAGACAGGGACAATGAGCAGTTCTTC. The chain employs TRBV7-2 and TRBJ2-1, with 7 bases lining up with TRBD1. Germline loops: CDR1 SGHTA, CDR2 FQGNSA. This CDR3 has 17 amino acids.

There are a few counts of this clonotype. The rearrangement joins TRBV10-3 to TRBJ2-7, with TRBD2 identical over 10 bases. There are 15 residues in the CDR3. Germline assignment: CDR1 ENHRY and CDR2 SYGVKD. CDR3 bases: TGTGTTGTTTGGGACGCTAGCGGGGGACGGGACGAGCAGTACTTC. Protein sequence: CVVWDASGGRDEQYF.

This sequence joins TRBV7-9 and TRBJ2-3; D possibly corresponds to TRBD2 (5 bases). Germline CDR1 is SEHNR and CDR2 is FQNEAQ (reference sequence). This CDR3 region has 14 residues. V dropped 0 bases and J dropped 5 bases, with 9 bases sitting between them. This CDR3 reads CASSLAGAQDTQYF. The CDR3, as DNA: TGTGCCAGCAGCTTAGCGGGAGCCCAAGATACGCAGTATTTT.

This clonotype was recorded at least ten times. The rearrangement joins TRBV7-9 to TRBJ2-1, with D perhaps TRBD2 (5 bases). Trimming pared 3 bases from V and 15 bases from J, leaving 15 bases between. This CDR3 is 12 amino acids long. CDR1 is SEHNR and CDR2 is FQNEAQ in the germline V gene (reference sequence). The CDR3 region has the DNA TGTGCCAGCAGCTTTGAGACCGGGGTGGGGTTCTTC. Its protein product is CASSFETGVGFF.

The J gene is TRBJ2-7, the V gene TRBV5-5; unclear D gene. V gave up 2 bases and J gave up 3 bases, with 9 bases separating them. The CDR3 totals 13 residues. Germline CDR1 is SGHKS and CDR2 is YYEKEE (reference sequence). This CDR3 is CASSLGLLYEQYF. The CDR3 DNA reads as TGTGCCAGCAGCTTAGGCCTACTCTACGAGCAGTACTTC.